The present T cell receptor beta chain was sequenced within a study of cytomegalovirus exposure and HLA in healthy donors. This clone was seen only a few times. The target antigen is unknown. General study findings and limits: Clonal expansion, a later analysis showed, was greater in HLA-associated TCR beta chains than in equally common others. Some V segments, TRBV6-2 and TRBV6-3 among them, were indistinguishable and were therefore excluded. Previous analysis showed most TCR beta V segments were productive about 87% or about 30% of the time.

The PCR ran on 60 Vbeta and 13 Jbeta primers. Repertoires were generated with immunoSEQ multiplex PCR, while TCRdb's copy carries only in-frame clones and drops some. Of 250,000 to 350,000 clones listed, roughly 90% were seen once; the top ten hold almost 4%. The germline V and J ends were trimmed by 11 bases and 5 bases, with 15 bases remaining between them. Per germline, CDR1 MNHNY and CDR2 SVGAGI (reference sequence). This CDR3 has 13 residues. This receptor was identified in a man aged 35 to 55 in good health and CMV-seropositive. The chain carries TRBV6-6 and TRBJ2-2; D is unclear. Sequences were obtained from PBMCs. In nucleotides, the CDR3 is TGTGCCCTTCGAGGCATTCCTACCGGGGAGCTGTTTTTT. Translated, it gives CALRGIPTGELFF.